The 17 T cell receptor beta chains presented below share a single source sample, sequenced in a study of cytomegalovirus exposure and HLA in healthy donors. The PCR was carried out with 60 Vbeta primers and 13 Jbeta primers. Method: immunoSEQ multiplex PCR; TCRdb's copy keeps in-frame clones and lacks some. The sample lists about 89,000 clones; 85% were seen once. Sequencing input: PBMCs. These receptors all stem from a middle-aged man in good health and CMV-seropositive.

V usage is TRBV4-1 and J usage is TRBJ2-2; possible D gene TRBD1, 6 bases. Trimming removed 5 bases at V and 4 bases at J, with 14 bases between. Germline CDR1 is MGHRA and CDR2 is YSYEKL. The CDR3 length is 15 residues. The CDR3 reads CASSGGQLRTGELFF. The CDR3 bases are TGCGCCAGCAGCGGTGGACAGTTACGCACCGGGGAGCTGTTTTTT.

V usage is TRBV19 and J usage is TRBJ2-1; 7 nucleotides match TRBD2. V gave up 3 bases and J gave up 2 bases; unmatched junction bases: 4. Germline V gene data show CDR1 as LNHDA and CDR2 as SQIVND (reference sequence). This CDR3 has 15 amino acids. The CDR3: CASSIPSGTYNEQFF. CDR3 bases: TGTGCCAGTAGTATCCCTAGCGGCACCTACAATGAGCAGTTCTTC.

The chain is built from TRBV6-5 and TRBJ1-5; no definite D call. Germline CDR1 and CDR2: MNHEY and SVGAGI. V was pared by 2 bases and J by 5 bases, with 7 bases between. The CDR3 has 13 residues. CDR3 nucleotides: TGTGCCAGCAGTTACACTAGACATCAGCCCCAGCATTTT. It translates to CASSYTRHQPQHF.

This clone came up once. The rearrangement joins TRBV7-9 to TRBJ2-1; 9 nucleotides align to TRBD1. There are 16 residues in the CDR3. Germline CDR1 reads SEHNR; CDR2 reads FQNEAQ (reference sequence). Losses at the gene ends were 4 bases for V and 7 bases for J; bases not matched to a gene: 11. CDR3 nucleotides: TGTGCCAGCAGCTGGAGATTACAGGGGGCGGAGAATGAGCAGTTCTTC. Translating it yields CASSWRLQGAENEQFF.

The V gene is TRBV6-1, the J gene TRBJ2-1; the D is unclear. With 10 bases removed from V and 4 bases from J, the gap between germline ends came to 5 bases. Germline CDR1 is MNHNS and CDR2 is SASEGT. The length of the CDR3 is 10 residues. In DNA, the CDR3 is TGTGCCACCACATACAATGAGCAGTTCTTC. Protein product: CATTYNEQFF.

This sequence joins TRBV28 and TRBJ2-7, with a weak D call TRBD1 (5 bases). Trimming cost V 4 bases and J 2 bases, with 12 bases left between them. CDR3 length: 14 residues. Germline V lookup: CDR1 MDHEN, CDR2 SYDVKM. CDR3 sequence: CASSSNDRAYEQYF. DNA of the CDR3: TGTGCCAGCAGTTCAAATGACAGAGCCTACGAGCAGTACTTC.

The chain has TRBV28 and TRBJ2-3, with TRBD2 matching over 8 bases. The V segment lost 6 bases and the J segment 4 bases; nucleotides outside the gene matches: 9. The CDR3 totals 15 residues. Germline CDR1 reads MDHEN; CDR2 reads SYDVKM. CDR3 sequence: CASREAGERSDTQYF. In nucleotides, the CDR3 is TGTGCCAGCAGGGAAGCGGGAGAACGCTCAGATACGCAGTATTTT.

On this clone itself: An end of the junction does not agree with germline; a read error may underlie this. The J gene is TRBJ2-1, the V gene TRBV20-1, with 7 bases aligning to TRBD2. The CDR3 consists of 11 residues. From germline, CDR1 is DFQATT and CDR2 SNEGSKA (reference sequence). The chain's CDR3 is CSARDYDEQFF. CDR3 in DNA: TGCAGTGCTCGGGACTACGATGAGCAGTTCTTC.

The V call is TRBV18, the J call TRBJ1-2; D might be TRBD1 (6 bases). CDR3 size: 16 residues. Looked up from germline, CDR1 is KGHSH and CDR2 is LQKENI. V was clipped by 6 bases and J by 7 bases, with 24 bases between them. The chain's CDR3 is CASSPPEQGQRGGYTF. CDR3 nucleotide sequence: TGTGCCAGCTCCCCCCCCGAACAGGGCCAAAGAGGTGGCTACACCTTC. Variable domain in full (rest from reference TRBV18 and TRBJ1-2): NAGVMQNPRHLVRRRGQEARLRCSPMKGHSHVYWYRQLPEEGLKFMVYLQKENIIDESGMPKERFSAEFPKEGPSILRIQQVVRGDSAAYFCASSPPEQGQRGGYTFGSGTRLTVV.

The V call is TRBV7-2, the J call TRBJ1-1; 8 bases agree with TRBD1. Germline V gene data show CDR1 as SGHTA and CDR2 as FQGNSA. The CDR3 totals 16 residues. Losses at the gene ends were 5 bases for V and 4 bases for J; bases not matched to a gene: 12. CDR3 DNA: TGTGCCAGCAGCCAATCTCCGGCCAGGGGGCTCACTGAAGCTTTCTTT. This translates into CASSQSPARGLTEAFF.

This clone was recorded once. The V call is TRBV5-8, the J call TRBJ2-3; weak D call: TRBD1 (5 bases). The CDR3 length is 16 residues. Germline values: CDR1 SGHTS, CDR2 YDEGEE. V lost 2 bases to trimming and J lost 5 bases, with 18 bases between them. CDR3 sequence (DNA): TGTGCCAGCAGCTTCGGTTCGGCGGACACAAAAGATACGCAGTATTTT. Protein: CASSFGSADTKDTQYF.

A remark on this clone: At one of its ends the junction is not consistent with the germline gene, which may arise from a read error. The chain is built from TRBV7-9 and TRBJ2-7, with 10 bases that match TRBD2. This CDR3 has 17 amino acids. Germline assignment: CDR1 SEHNR and CDR2 FQNEAQ (reference sequence). In DNA form, the CDR3 reads TGTTCCAGCAGCTCACCCCAGCGGGAGGGCTACTCCTACGAGCAGTACTTC. Protein product: CSSSSPQREGYSYEQYF.

The CDR3 nucleotides are TGTGCCAGCAGCTTAACGTCAACCGGGGAGCTGTTTTTT. Translated, it gives CASSLTSTGELFF. J is TRBJ2-2 and V is TRBV7-3; D is unresolved. The CDR3 has 13 residues. CDR1 SGHTA and CDR2 FQGTGA come from the germline V gene. Trimming cost V 0 bases and J 5 bases, with 4 bases left between them. Looking up the rest from reference TRBV7-3 and TRBJ2-2 gives the full variable domain: GAGVSQTPSNKVTEKGKYVELRCDPISGHTALYWYRQSLGQGPEFLIYFQGTGAADDSGLPNDRFFAVRPEGSVSTLKIQRTERGDSAVYLCASSLTSTGELFFGEGSRLTVL.

The J gene is TRBJ1-1, the V gene TRBV7-9; D remains ambiguous. CDR1 SEHNR and CDR2 FQNEAQ come from the germline V gene (reference sequence). Trimming shortened V by 5 bases and J by 10 bases, and 8 bases separated the two germline ends. This CDR3 is 10 amino acids long. The CDR3 loop reads CASSPNGAFF. The DNA of the CDR3 is TGTGCCAGCAGCCCTAACGGAGCTTTCTTT.

This clone turned up a few times. The chain combines TRBV6-5 with TRBJ2-5; a possible D gene is TRBD1 (5 bases). Germline V gene data show CDR1 as MNHEY and CDR2 as SVGAGI. This CDR3 spans 12 amino acids. Trimming stripped 5 bases from V and 4 bases from J, with 8 bases between. The DNA of the CDR3 is TGTGCCAGCAGTGCTCAGGGAGAGACCCAGTACTTC. Encoded protein: CASSAQGETQYF.

CDR3 in amino acids: CANRGLPYNEQFF. The CDR3 DNA reads TGTGCCAATCGCGGGCTACCTTACAATGAGCAGTTCTTC. This chain connects TRBV2 to TRBJ2-1; D possibly corresponds to TRBD2 (5 bases). V was clipped by 10 bases and J by 4 bases, with 14 bases between them. Germline V gives CDR1 SNHLY, CDR2 FYNNEI. The CDR3 extends over 13 amino acids.

Notes on this clone: The germline gene is not matched at one end of the junction; a read error may be the cause. This sequence joins TRBV7-9 and TRBJ1-6; the D gene is possibly TRBD1 (6 bases). Germline values: CDR1 SEHNR, CDR2 FQNEAQ (reference sequence). The CDR3 contains 15 residues. For the CDR3, the DNA is TGTTCCAGCAGCTTAGGGGAGGGGGTGAGTTCACCCCTCCACTTT. Its translation: CSSSLGEGVSSPLHF. Full variable domain (rest looked up from reference TRBV7-9 and TRBJ1-6): DTGVSQNPRHKITKRGQNVTFRCDPISEHNRLYWYRQTLGQGPEFLTYFQNEAQLEKSRLLSDRFSAERPKGSFSTLEIQRTEQGDSAMYLCSSSLGEGVSSPLHFGNGTRLTVT.